This T cell receptor (beta chain) was identified during a study of T cell repertoires in cytomegalovirus infection. Study-wide context: Well-studied HLA-B-restricted epitopes and recently identified HLA-C-restricted epitopes of CMV were both used in the study. Based on public TCR beta signatures, there were indications of CMV infection and of a matching HLA type.

TCRdb processed the reads anew with MiXCR; each CDR3 protein has one entry. Of 680,000 or so distinct CDR3 sequences in the sample, about 33% are singletons; the top ten hold roughly 18%. Broader study findings: It was HLA-C-restricted CMV-specific TCR beta clonotypes that dominated the response ex vivo. Cumulative frequency of public TCR beta families picked out carriers of CMV plus the relevant HLA.

This clonotype occurred many times. Its cognate antigen is unknown. Germline V gives CDR1 SGHTA, CDR2 FQGNSA. The CDR3 is 13 residues long. V gave up 1 base and J gave up 4 bases, with 7 bases separating them. The sequenced sample was cultured PBMCs, obtained from culture after CMV antigen stimulation. This receptor was obtained from a human donor in good health (CMV status not recorded). Some clones in this sample may be carry-over from other donors' samples. This chain joins TRBV7-2 and TRBJ2-5; no reliable D call. CDR3: CASSLGPPETQYF. CDR3 bases: TGTGCCAGCAGCTTAGGGCCCCCAGAGACCCAGTACTTC.